This T cell receptor beta chain originates from a study of T-cell memory formation after mild COVID-19. This CDR3 is 15 amino acids long. The V gene's germline CDR1 is SGDLS and CDR2 YYNGEE. J was trimmed by 4 bases and V by 1 base; bases with no gene match: 7. It was 5'RACE with constant-segment primers that produced the TCR alpha and TCR beta cDNA libraries, which carried sample barcodes and UMIs. Each CDR3 protein gets one entry after TCRdb re-called the 5' RACE reads with MiXCR. The data show about 270,000 distinct CDR3 sequences, around 15% seen once. This sequence joins TRBV9 and TRBJ2-5, with TRBD1 identical over 7 bases. Sequences were obtained from PBMCs or a T cell subset sorted from them (not recorded which). This receptor was identified in a man between 18 and 35 years old who had mild COVID-19 (a few samples of this study predate the infection). Cell type and time point are not known. The CDR3 sequence is CASSVTGDRGETQYF. DNA of the CDR3: TGTGCCAGCAGCGTAACAGGGGATCGGGGAGAGACCCAGTACTTC.